This TCR beta chain was profiled in a study of T cell responses to AZD1222 COVID-19 vaccine. Study background: Analyses pooled second doses at about 4 or about 12 weeks. Study-level points and caveats: Repertoire sampling happened only post peak T cell response. Just 5 or 6 AZD1222 recipients tested seropositive at baseline. Once two AZD1222 doses were given, Spike-specific TCR breadth and depth went up.

A word on this clone: Its antigen is not known.

Germline loops: CDR1 SNHLY, CDR2 FYNNEI. This CDR3 is 14 amino acids long. Trimming removed 7 bases from V and 6 bases from J; junction bases left unmatched: 7. Profiling relied on immunoSEQ multiplex PCR, and the TCRdb table lists in-frame clones only, not all of them. The sample consists of some 200,000 clones, 92% of them appearing once. The material sequenced was peripheral blood, taken on day 0 of AZD1222 vaccination. The chain is built from TRBV2 and TRBJ2-1, with TRBD2 matching 9 bases. The TCR was taken from an adult in good health. The DNA for the CDR3 is TGTGCCAGCAAAGGGCGGGAGGGCCCCAATGAGCAGTTCTTC. Its translation: CASKGREGPNEQFF.